The 14 T cell receptor beta chains in this list originate from one sample, sequenced in a study of OX40 agonist ivuxolimab in advanced cancers. Libraries were prepared by immunoSEQ multiplex PCR; TCRdb keeps only in-frame clonotypes and omits some of them. The table records about 85,000 clones, 80% to 90% of them present only once. The material was CD4+ or CD8+ T cells sorted from blood, obtained in a trial of the OX40 agonist ivuxolimab. Receptor source: an adult with an advanced solid tumor such as melanoma, head and neck, liver or kidney cancer.

The chain joins TRBV6-5 to TRBJ1-6; D perhaps matches TRBD1 (5 bases). Germline V gene data show CDR1 as MNHEY and CDR2 as SVGAGI. Trimming stripped 0 bases from V and 8 bases from J, with 11 bases between. The CDR3 length is 15 residues. The chain's CDR3 is CASSYSGREDSPLHF. DNA for the CDR3: TGTGCCAGCAGTTACTCGGGCAGGGAGGATTCACCCCTCCACTTT.

The chain employs TRBV6-6 and TRBJ2-5, with 11 bases lining up with TRBD1. V lost 5 bases to trimming and J lost 4 bases; unmatched junction nucleotides: 9. The germline CDR1 and CDR2 sequences are MNHNY and SVGAGI (reference sequence). CDR3 length: 16 residues. CDR3 in amino acids: CASSTSGQGARETQYF. CDR3 nucleotides: TGTGCCAGCAGTACCTCCGGACAGGGGGCTCGAGAGACCCAGTACTTC.

CDR3 amino acids: CASSLNGRVGPGGYTF. The CDR3 bases are TGTGCCAGCAGCCTTAATGGGAGGGTGGGGCCTGGTGGCTACACCTTC. The chain has TRBV28 and TRBJ1-2; D may be TRBD1 (5 bases). Trimming left V 6 bases short and J 7 bases short, with 24 bases between. The CDR3 runs 16 residues. Per germline, CDR1 MDHEN and CDR2 SYDVKM.

This clone was counted a single time. This chain uses TRBV7-9 with TRBJ1-2; TRBD1 matches at 7 bases. Per the germline V gene, CDR1 is SEHNR and CDR2 is FQNEAQ (reference sequence). The V and J ends lost 5 bases and 0 bases, in that order; junction bases with no gene match: 6. The CDR3 covers 15 residues. This CDR3 reads CASSTRQGTNYGYTF. The CDR3 bases are TGTGCCAGCAGCACCCGACAGGGCACTAACTATGGCTACACCTTC.

The chain recombines TRBV5-1 with TRBJ2-7, with 11 bases that match TRBD1. Germline CDR1 and CDR2: SGHRS and YFSETQ. The CDR3 contains 16 residues. Trimming took 4 bases from V and 0 from J; bases not matched to a gene: 6. For the CDR3, the DNA is TGCGCCAGCAGCCCAAGGACAGGGGGCAACTCCTACGAGCAGTACTTC. This gives the protein CASSPRTGGNSYEQYF. Combining the CDR3 with reference TRBV5-1 and TRBJ2-7 gives the whole variable domain KAGVTQTPRYLIKTRGQQVTLSCSPISGHRSVSWYQQTPGQGLQFLFEYFSETQRNKGNFPGRFSGRQFSNSRSEMNVSTLELGDSALYLCASSPRTGGNSYEQYFGPGTRLTVT.

This chain links TRBV30 with TRBJ1-1; weak D call: TRBD1 (5 bases). There are 13 residues in the CDR3. The germline gives CDR1 GTSNPN, CDR2 SVGIG (reference sequence). V dropped 5 bases and J dropped 6 bases, with 16 bases sitting between them. CDR3 nucleotides: TGTGCCTGGGGGGGAGGGTTTTTCGCTGAAGCTTTCTTT. Protein sequence: CAWGGGFFAEAFF.

The chain recombines TRBV20-1 with TRBJ2-5; D might be TRBD1 or TRBD2, each matching 5 bases. This CDR3 has 11 residues. Trimming shortened V by 3 bases and J by 5 bases, and 7 bases separated the two germline ends. The germline CDR1 and CDR2 sequences are DFQATT and SNEGSKA (reference sequence). The DNA of the CDR3 is TGCAGTGCTAGCGGGGCGGAGACCCAGTACTTC. This encodes CSASGAETQYF.

V gene TRBV5-4 combines with J gene TRBJ2-7; unclear D gene. CDR3 length: 13 residues. Deletions cut 6 bases from V and 0 bases from J, with 10 bases between. Germline CDR1 is SGHNT and CDR2 is YYREEE (reference sequence). Here the CDR3 DNA reads TGTGCCAGCATGAAGCAACCCTCCTACGAGCAGTACTTC. Residues: CASMKQPSYEQYF.

V is TRBV19 and J is TRBJ2-7; weak D call: TRBD1 (5 bases). Trimming cost V 2 bases and J 4 bases, with 12 bases left between them. The CDR3 consists of 14 residues. Germline-derived CDR1 and CDR2 are LNHDA and SQIVND (reference sequence). The CDR3 spells CASSITVDTYEQYF. The CDR3 nucleotides read TGTGCCAGTAGTATAACGGTGGACACGTACGAGCAGTACTTC.

V is TRBV28 and J is TRBJ1-1, with D hard to call. CDR3 length: 14 amino acids. Germline assignment: CDR1 MDHEN and CDR2 SYDVKM. V dropped 7 bases and J dropped 0 bases, with 12 bases sitting between them. CDR3 DNA sequence: TGTGCCAGCACTCTAGGCAATATGAACACTGAAGCTTTCTTT. Encoded protein: CASTLGNMNTEAFF.

This sequence joins TRBV7-8 and TRBJ2-2; D remains unclear. V was trimmed by 5 bases and J by 4 bases, leaving 5 bases between them. Germline CDR1 is SGHVS and CDR2 is FQNEAQ. The CDR3 spans 12 residues. The CDR3 loop reads CASSQSTGELFF. CDR3 in DNA: TGTGCCAGCAGCCAAAGCACCGGGGAGCTGTTTTTT.

This chain joins TRBV30 and TRBJ1-1; tentatively, D is TRBD1 (6 bases). Trimming removed 5 bases at V and 11 bases at J, with 15 bases between. The CDR3 is 11 amino acids. Germline loops: CDR1 GTSNPN, CDR2 SVGIG (reference sequence). CDR3 in DNA: TGTGCCTGGGAGCGGGGGGGCGGGGCTTTCTTT. It specifies CAWERGGGAFF. The variable domain in full, with the rest retrieved from reference TRBV30 and TRBJ1-1, is SQTIHQWPATLVQPVGSPLSLECTVEGTSNPNLYWYRQAAGRGLQLLFYSVGIGQISSEVPQNLSASRPQDRQFILSSKKLLLSDSGFYLCAWERGGGAFFGQGTRLTVV.

V is TRBV6-1 and J is TRBJ2-5, with D possibly matching TRBD2 (5 bases). Trimming cost V 6 bases and J 5 bases, with 7 bases left between them. Germline V lookup: CDR1 MNHNS, CDR2 SASEGT. The CDR3 spans 11 residues. CDR3 protein: CASRRGETQYF. CDR3 in DNA: TGTGCCAGCAGAAGAGGGGAGACCCAGTACTTC.

The chain employs TRBV27 and TRBJ1-2; D not resolved. Trimming took 1 base from V and 3 from J, leaving 9 bases between them. CDR3 length: 14 amino acids. Germline values: CDR1 MNHEY, CDR2 SMNVEV (reference sequence). The CDR3, as DNA: TGTGCCAGCAGTTTATTAGTGGGAGACTATGGCTACACCTTC. Translating it yields CASSLLVGDYGYTF.